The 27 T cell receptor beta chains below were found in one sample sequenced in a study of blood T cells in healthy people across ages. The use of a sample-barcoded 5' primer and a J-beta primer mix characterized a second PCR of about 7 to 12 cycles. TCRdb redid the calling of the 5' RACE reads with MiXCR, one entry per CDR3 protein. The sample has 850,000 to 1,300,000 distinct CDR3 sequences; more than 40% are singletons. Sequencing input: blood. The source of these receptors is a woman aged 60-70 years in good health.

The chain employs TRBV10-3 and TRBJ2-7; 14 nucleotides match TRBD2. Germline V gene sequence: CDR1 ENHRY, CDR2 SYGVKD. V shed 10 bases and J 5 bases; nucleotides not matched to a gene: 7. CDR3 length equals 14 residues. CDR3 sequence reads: CASAGTSGSNEQYF. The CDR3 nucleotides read TGTGCCAGCGCCGGGACTAGCGGGAGTAACGAGCAGTACTTC.

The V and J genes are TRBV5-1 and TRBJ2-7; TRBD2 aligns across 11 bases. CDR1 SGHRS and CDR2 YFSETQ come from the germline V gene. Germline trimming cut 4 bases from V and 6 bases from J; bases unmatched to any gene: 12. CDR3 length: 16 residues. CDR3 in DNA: TGCGCCAGCAGCACGAATAGCGGGAGGGCCTCGGGCGAGCAGTACTTC. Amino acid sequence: CASSTNSGRASGEQYF. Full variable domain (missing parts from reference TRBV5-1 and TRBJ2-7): KAGVTQTPRYLIKTRGQQVTLSCSPISGHRSVSWYQQTPGQGLQFLFEYFSETQRNKGNFPGRFSGRQFSNSRSEMNVSTLELGDSALYLCASSTNSGRASGEQYFGPGTRLTVT.

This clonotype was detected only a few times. The CDR3 spells CSVGRGTVSYEQYF. CDR3 nucleotides: TGCAGCGTTGGGCGCGGGACCGTCTCCTACGAGCAGTACTTC. V and J are TRBV29-1 and TRBJ2-7; maybe TRBD2 (6 bases). The CDR3 is 14 amino acids. Trimming left V 4 bases short and J 0 bases short, with 13 bases between. Germline V gene lookup returns CDR1 SQVTM and CDR2 ANQGSEA.

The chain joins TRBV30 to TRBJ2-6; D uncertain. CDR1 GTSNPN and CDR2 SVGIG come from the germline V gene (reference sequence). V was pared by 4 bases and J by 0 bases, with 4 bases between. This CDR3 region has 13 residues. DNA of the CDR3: TGTGCCTGGATCCTCTCTGGGGCCAACGTCCTGACTTTC. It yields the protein CAWILSGANVLTF.

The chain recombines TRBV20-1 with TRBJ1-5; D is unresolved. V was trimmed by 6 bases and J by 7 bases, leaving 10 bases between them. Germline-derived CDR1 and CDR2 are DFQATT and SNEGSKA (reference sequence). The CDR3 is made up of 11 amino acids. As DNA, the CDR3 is TGCAGTGCCAGATTAGGCCAGCCCCAGCATTTT. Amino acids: CSARLGQPQHF.

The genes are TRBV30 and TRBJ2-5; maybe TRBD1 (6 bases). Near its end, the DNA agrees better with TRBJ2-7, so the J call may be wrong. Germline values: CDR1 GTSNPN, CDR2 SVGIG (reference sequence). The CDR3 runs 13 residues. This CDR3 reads CAWSVGRGNEQYF. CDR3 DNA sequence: TGTGCCTGGAGTGTAGGCAGGGGCAACGAGCAGTACTTC.

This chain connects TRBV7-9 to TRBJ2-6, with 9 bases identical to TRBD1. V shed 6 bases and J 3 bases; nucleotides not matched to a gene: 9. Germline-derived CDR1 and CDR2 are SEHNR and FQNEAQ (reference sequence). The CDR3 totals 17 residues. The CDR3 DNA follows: TGTGCCAGCAGAGACGGGACAGGGATGTTTGGGGCCAACGTCCTGACTTTC. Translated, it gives CASRDGTGMFGANVLTF.

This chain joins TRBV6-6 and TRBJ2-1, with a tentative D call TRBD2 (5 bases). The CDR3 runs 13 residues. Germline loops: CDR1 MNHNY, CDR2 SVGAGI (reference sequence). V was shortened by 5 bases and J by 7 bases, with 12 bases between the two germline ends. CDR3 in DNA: TGTGCCAGCAGTGTTCCGGGCGGGAATGAGCAGTTCTTC. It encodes CASSVPGGNEQFF.

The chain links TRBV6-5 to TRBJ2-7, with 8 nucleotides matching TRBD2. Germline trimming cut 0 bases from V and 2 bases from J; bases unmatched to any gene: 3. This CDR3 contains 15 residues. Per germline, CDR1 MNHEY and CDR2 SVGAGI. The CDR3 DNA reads TGTGCCAGCAGTTACTCCCGGGGACTAGCCTACGAGCAGTACTTC. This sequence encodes CASSYSRGLAYEQYF.

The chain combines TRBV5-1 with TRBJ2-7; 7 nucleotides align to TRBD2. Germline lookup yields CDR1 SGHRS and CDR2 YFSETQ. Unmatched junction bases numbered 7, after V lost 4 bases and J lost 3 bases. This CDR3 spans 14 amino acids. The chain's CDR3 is CASSRGGRGYEQYF. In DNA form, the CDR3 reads TGCGCCAGCAGCAGGGGCGGGAGAGGCTACGAGCAGTACTTC.

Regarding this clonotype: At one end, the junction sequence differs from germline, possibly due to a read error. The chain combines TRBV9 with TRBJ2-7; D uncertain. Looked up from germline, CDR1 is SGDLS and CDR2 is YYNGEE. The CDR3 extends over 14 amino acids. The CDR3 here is CAGSSSALTYEQYF. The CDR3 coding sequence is TGTGCCGGCAGCTCCTCAGCGCTAACCTACGAGCAGTACTTC. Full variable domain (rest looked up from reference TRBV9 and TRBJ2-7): DSGVTQTPKHLITATGQRVTLRCSPRSGDLSVYWYQQSLDQGLQFLIQYYNGEERAKGNILERFSAQQFPDLHSELNLSSLELGDSALYFCAGSSSALTYEQYFGPGTRLTVT.

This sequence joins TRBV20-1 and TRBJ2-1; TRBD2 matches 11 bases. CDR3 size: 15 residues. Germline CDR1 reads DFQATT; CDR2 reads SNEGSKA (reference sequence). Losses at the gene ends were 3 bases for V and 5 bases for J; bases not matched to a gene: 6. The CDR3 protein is CSARYGTSGNNEQFF. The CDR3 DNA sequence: TGCAGTGCTAGGTATGGGACTAGCGGTAACAATGAGCAGTTCTTC.

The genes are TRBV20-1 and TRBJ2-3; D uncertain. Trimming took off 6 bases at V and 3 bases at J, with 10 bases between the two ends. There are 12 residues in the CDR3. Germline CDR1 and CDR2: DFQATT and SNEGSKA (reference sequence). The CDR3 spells CSAYLQTDTQYF. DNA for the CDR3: TGCAGTGCCTACCTACAAACAGATACGCAGTATTTT.

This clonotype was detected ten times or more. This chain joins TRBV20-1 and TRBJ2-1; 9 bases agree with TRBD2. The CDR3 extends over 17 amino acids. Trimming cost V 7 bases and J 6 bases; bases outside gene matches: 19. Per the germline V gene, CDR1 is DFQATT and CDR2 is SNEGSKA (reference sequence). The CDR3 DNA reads TGCAGTGTTAAGAGTTGGCGGGAGGGCGCTCGCGGCAATGAGCAGTTCTTC. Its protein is CSVKSWREGARGNEQFF.

This CDR3 is CASSANRGTGELFF. CDR3 DNA sequence: TGTGCCAGCAGTGCTAACAGGGGCACCGGGGAGCTGTTTTTT. This chain connects TRBV28 to TRBJ2-2; 7 nucleotides line up with TRBD1. CDR3 length: 14 residues. Trimming at V came to 5 bases and at J to 4 bases, leaving 4 bases not matched to a gene. The germline CDR1 and CDR2 sequences are MDHEN and SYDVKM. Looking up the rest from reference TRBV28 and TRBJ2-2 gives the full variable domain: DVKVTQSSRYLVKRTGEKVFLECVQDMDHENMFWYRQDPGLGLRLIYFSYDVKMKEKGDIPEGYSVSREKKERFSLILESASTNQTSMYLCASSANRGTGELFFGEGSRLTVL.

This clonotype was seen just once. The CDR3 DNA sequence: TGTGCCAGCAGCGAAGGGACAGGGGACCGTGGCTACACCTTC. Translating gives CASSEGTGDRGYTF. The genes are TRBV9 and TRBJ1-2; TRBD1 matches 10 bases. Germline V gene lookup returns CDR1 SGDLS and CDR2 YYNGEE. Trimming removed 3 bases from V and 7 bases from J; junction bases left unmatched: 6. This CDR3 is built from 14 residues.

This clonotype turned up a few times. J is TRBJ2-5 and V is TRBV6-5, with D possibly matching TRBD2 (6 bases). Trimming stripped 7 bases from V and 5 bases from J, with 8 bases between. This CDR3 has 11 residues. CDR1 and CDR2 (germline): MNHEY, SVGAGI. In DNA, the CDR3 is TGTGCCAGCAAGGGAGGCGAGACCCAGTACTTC. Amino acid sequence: CASKGGETQYF.

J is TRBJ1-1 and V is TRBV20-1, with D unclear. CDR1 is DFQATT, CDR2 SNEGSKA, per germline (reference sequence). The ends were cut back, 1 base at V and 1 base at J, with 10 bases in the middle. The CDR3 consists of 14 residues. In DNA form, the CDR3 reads TGCAGTGCTAGAGGGCCACTCTCGAACACTGAAGCTTTCTTT. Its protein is CSARGPLSNTEAFF.

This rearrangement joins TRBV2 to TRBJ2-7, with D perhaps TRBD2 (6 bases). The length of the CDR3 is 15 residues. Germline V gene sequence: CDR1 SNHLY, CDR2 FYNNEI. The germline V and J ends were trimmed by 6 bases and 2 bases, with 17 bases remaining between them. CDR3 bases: TGTGCCAGCAGACAACCGGTGGGACTTGCCTACGAGCAGTACTTC. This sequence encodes CASRQPVGLAYEQYF.

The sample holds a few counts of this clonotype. Here the CDR3 reads CSVGGAPSYEQYF. The CDR3 coding sequence is TGCAGCGTTGGCGGGGCCCCATCCTACGAGCAGTACTTC. This chain uses TRBV29-1 with TRBJ2-7; perhaps TRBD2 as D (6 bases). The CDR3 has 13 residues. Germline CDR1 is SQVTM and CDR2 is ANQGSEA. Trimming pared 4 bases from V and 1 base from J, leaving 11 bases between.

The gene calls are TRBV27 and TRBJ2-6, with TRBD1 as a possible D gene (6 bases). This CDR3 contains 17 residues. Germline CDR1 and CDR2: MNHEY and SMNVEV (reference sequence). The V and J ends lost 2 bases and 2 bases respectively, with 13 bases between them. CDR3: CASSLQGFTAGANVLTF. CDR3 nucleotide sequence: TGTGCCAGCAGTTTACAGGGGTTCACTGCTGGGGCCAACGTCCTGACTTTC.

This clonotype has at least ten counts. In DNA form, the CDR3 reads TGCAGCGTGAAGCGGACAGGGAGTGAGCAGTACTTC. Its translation is CSVKRTGSEQYF. J is TRBJ2-7 and V is TRBV29-1; 8 nucleotides agree with TRBD1. V was pared by 6 bases and J by 7 bases, with 8 bases of the junction left unmatched. The CDR3 consists of 12 residues. Per germline, CDR1 SQVTM and CDR2 ANQGSEA.

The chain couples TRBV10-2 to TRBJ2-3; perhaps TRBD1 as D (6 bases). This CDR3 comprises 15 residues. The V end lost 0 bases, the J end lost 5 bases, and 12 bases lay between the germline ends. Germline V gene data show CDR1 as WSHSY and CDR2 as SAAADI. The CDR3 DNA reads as TGCGCCAGCAGTGAGTCCGGCCTAGGGGGAGATACGCAGTATTTT. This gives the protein CASSESGLGGDTQYF.

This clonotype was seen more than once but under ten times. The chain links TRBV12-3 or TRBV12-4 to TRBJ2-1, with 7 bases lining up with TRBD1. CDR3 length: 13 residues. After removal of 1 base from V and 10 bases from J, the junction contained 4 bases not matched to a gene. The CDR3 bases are TGTGCCAGCAGTTTAGGGGACAGTCCGGAGCAGTTCTTC. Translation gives CASSLGDSPEQFF.

The CDR3: CASSSIQGETQYF. For the CDR3, the DNA is TGTGCCAGCAGTTCGATACAGGGGGAGACCCAGTACTTC. This chain joins TRBV12-3 or TRBV12-4 and TRBJ2-5; 7 nucleotides align to TRBD1. The CDR3 covers 13 residues. V shed 4 bases and J 5 bases; nucleotides not matched to a gene: 4.

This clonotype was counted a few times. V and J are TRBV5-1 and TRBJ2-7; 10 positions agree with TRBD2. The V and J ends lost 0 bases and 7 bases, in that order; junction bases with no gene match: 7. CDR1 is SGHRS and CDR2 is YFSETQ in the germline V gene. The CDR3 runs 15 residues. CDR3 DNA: TGCGCCAGCAGCTTGGGGGCTAGCGGGAGCCAAGAGCAGTACTTC. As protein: CASSLGASGSQEQYF.

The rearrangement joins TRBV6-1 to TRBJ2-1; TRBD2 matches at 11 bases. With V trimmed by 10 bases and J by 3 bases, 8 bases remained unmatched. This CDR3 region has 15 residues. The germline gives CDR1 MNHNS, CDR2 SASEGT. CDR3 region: CATLPGLADYNEQFF. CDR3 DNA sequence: TGTGCCACTCTGCCGGGACTAGCGGACTACAATGAGCAGTTCTTC.